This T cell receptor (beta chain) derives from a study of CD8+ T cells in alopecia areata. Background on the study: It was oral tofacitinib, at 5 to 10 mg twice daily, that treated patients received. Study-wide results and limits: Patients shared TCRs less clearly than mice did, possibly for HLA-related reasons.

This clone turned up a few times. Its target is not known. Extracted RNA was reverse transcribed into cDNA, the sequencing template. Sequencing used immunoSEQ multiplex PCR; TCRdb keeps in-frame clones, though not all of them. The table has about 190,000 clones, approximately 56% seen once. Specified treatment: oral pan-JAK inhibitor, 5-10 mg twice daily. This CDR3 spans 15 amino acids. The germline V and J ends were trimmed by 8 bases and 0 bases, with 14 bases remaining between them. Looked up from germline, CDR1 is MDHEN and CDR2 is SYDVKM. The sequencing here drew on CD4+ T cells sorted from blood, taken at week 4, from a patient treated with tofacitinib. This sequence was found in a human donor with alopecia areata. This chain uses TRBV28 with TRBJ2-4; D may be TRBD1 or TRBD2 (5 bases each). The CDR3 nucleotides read TGTGCCAGCGGCCTGGGGACCCTAGCCAAAAACATTCAGTACTTC. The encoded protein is CASGLGTLAKNIQYF.